A selection of T cell receptor beta chains follows, all from one sample in a study of blood T cells in healthy people across ages. From the 5' RACE reads, TCRdb called clonotypes with MiXCR, one entry per CDR3 protein. This table has roughly 700,000 distinct CDR3 sequences, around 48% appearing once. The sequenced sample was blood. The receptors were gathered from a woman aged 55-70 years in good health. Each CDR3 is given with its conserved first and last residue. D genes are given only for firm matches. A row's size may be missing; if present it is once, few, many or a size class.

CDR3 protein,CDR3 DNA,V gene,D gene,clone size,J gene
CSARTTSGRFPFF,TGCAGTGCTAGGACGACTAGCGGGAGGTTTCCGTTCTTC,TRBV20-1,TRBD2,few,TRBJ2-1
CASSRSPTDTQYF,TGTGCCAGCAGTAGATCGCCCACAGATACGCAGTATTTT,TRBV7-3,NA,NA,TRBJ2-3
CASSQDDTSGNTDTQYF,TGTGCCAGCAGCCAAGATGATACTAGCGGAAACACAGATACGCAGTATTTT,TRBV4-2,TRBD2,few,TRBJ2-3
CSAGPPEKLFF,TGCAGCGCTGGACCGCCAGAAAAACTGTTTTTT,TRBV29-1,NA,NA,TRBJ1-4
CASLQTGGTEAFF,TGTGCCAGCCTACAGACAGGGGGCACTGAAGCTTTCTTT,TRBV18,TRBD1,NA,TRBJ1-1
CASSPGQSSLTDTQYF,TGTGCCAGCAGCCCGGGACAGTCTTCCCTCACAGATACGCAGTATTTT,TRBV7-3,TRBD1,NA,TRBJ2-3
CSGGAGGKQETQYF,TGCAGTGGCGGAGCGGGAGGAAAACAAGAGACCCAGTACTTC,TRBV20-1,TRBD2,many,TRBJ2-5
CASSAGSGANVLTF,TGCGCCAGCAGCGCAGGCTCTGGGGCCAACGTCCTGACTTTC,TRBV5-1,NA,few,TRBJ2-6
CASSPSSAGHEQFF,TGCGCCAGCAGCCCGAGCTCCGCCGGGCACGAGCAGTTCTTC,TRBV5-1,NA,many,TRBJ2-1
CSARGEALGSYEQYF,TGCAGTGCTAGAGGTGAGGCCCTAGGTTCCTACGAGCAGTACTTC,TRBV20-1,NA,once,TRBJ2-7
CASRQGAGEKLFF,TGTGCCAGCAGACAGGGGGCGGGTGAAAAACTGTTTTTT,TRBV25-1,TRBD1,few,TRBJ1-4